The 23 T cell receptor beta chains below all came from one sample that was sequenced in a study of T cells after yellow fever vaccination. TCRdb recomputed calls from the 5' RACE reads with MiXCR, one row per CDR3 protein. The sample consists of around 230,000 distinct CDR3 sequences, roughly 6.3% of them appearing once. Sequenced here: CD4+ T cells sorted from PBMCs, sampled on the day of the yellow fever booster vaccination. These TCRs come from a man in his thirties or forties who received the YFV17D yellow fever vaccine.

This clonotype was counted between two and nine times. The J gene is TRBJ2-7, the V gene TRBV7-2; D gene unclear. Per germline, CDR1 SGHTA and CDR2 FQGNSA. The CDR3 totals 13 residues. V lost 8 bases, J lost 1 base, and 12 bases lay in between. The CDR3 bases are TGTGCCAGCGCAACGGGCCTTTCCTACGAGCAGTACTTC. Translated: CASATGLSYEQYF.

V is TRBV15 and J is TRBJ2-3, with D possibly matching TRBD1 (6 bases). The CDR3 covers 15 residues. CDR1 and CDR2 (germline): LNHNV, YYDKDF (reference sequence). V gave up 3 bases and J gave up 6 bases, with 16 bases separating them. The CDR3 protein is CATSSLGQQGDTQYF. CDR3 nucleotide sequence: TGTGCCACCAGCAGCCTCGGGCAGCAGGGGGATACGCAGTATTTT.

This clonotype was picked up a small number of times. The gene calls are TRBV5-1 and TRBJ2-2, with no clear D. Germline V gives CDR1 SGHRS, CDR2 YFSETQ. The CDR3 runs 14 residues. V was shortened by 7 bases and J by 0 bases, with 10 bases between the two germline ends. This chain's CDR3 is CASQTPANTGELFF. The CDR3 DNA reads as TGCGCCAGCCAAACCCCCGCGAACACCGGGGAGCTGTTTTTT.

The chain has TRBV3-1 and TRBJ1-3; D is ambiguous. The CDR3 extends over 17 amino acids. The germline CDR1 and CDR2 sequences are LGHDT and YNNKEL (reference sequence). V lost 1 base to trimming and J lost 0 bases, with 13 bases between them. CDR3 in DNA: TGTGCCAGCAGCCAAGTTTTCAGGAAGCACTCTGGAAACACCATATATTTT. Protein product: CASSQVFRKHSGNTIYF.

This clonotype has more than one count but fewer than ten. This chain connects TRBV6-5 to TRBJ2-7; 9 bases align to TRBD1. The CDR3 has 16 residues. CDR1 is MNHEY and CDR2 is SVGAGI in the germline V gene. V gave up 5 bases and J gave up 7 bases; unmatched junction bases: 15. The CDR3 sequence is CASSQHLGQGRGEQYF. The CDR3 DNA sequence: TGTGCCAGCAGTCAGCATTTGGGACAGGGCAGGGGGGAGCAGTACTTC.

This clonotype was seen only a few times. The rearrangement links TRBV7-6 to TRBJ1-3; a weak D match, TRBD1 (6 bases). This CDR3 spans 16 amino acids. V lost 2 bases to trimming and J lost 4 bases, with 15 bases between them. Germline V lookup: CDR1 SGHVS, CDR2 FNYEAQ. The CDR3 DNA reads TGTGCCAGCAGCTTAACGCTCACAGGGTCCGGAAACACCATATATTTT. Translation gives CASSLTLTGSGNTIYF.

Ten or more counts support this clonotype. This rearrangement joins TRBV10-2 to TRBJ1-1, with D perhaps TRBD1 (6 bases). The V end was cut by 9 bases, the J end by 6 bases, with 20 bases between. The CDR3 is 14 residues long. Germline V gene lookup returns CDR1 WSHSY and CDR2 SAAADI. CDR3: CASVGGAGRPEAFF. The CDR3 nucleotides read TGCGCCAGTGTGGGGGGGGCAGGGAGACCTGAAGCTTTCTTT.

The chain carries TRBV12-5 and TRBJ2-3; D might be TRBD2 (6 bases). Germline-derived CDR1 and CDR2 are LGHNT and FRNRAP. Trimming removed 7 bases at V and 0 bases at J, with 14 bases between. The CDR3 runs to 15 residues. Here the CDR3 reads CASVPRGFSTDTQYF. In DNA form, the CDR3 reads TGTGCTAGTGTCCCCCGGGGGTTTAGCACAGATACGCAGTATTTT.

This clonotype was recorded a few times. The V call is TRBV5-8, the J call TRBJ1-4, with D possibly TRBD1 on 6 matching bases. Germline assignment: CDR1 SGHTS and CDR2 YDEGEE. The CDR3 totals 14 residues. Trimming pared 0 bases from V and 4 bases from J, leaving 7 bases between. The CDR3 loop is CASSLGQVNEKLFF. The CDR3 DNA sequence: TGTGCCAGCAGCTTGGGACAGGTTAATGAAAAACTGTTTTTT.

In its sample, this clonotype was seen a few times. The chain couples TRBV30 to TRBJ1-1; 9 nucleotides match TRBD1. J lost 5 bases, V lost 3 bases, and 10 bases had no gene match. The CDR3 has 15 residues. In germline, CDR1 is GTSNPN, CDR2 SVGIG (reference sequence). The CDR3, as DNA: TGTGCCTGGAGCACGTTCGCGGGACAGGGAACTGAAGCTTTCTTT. This codes for CAWSTFAGQGTEAFF.

This clonotype was observed many times. J is TRBJ1-1 and V is TRBV6-5; TRBD1 is a possible D gene (5 bases). V gave up 6 bases and J gave up 3 bases, with 11 bases separating them. The germline gives CDR1 MNHEY, CDR2 SVGAGI. The CDR3 consists of 13 residues. CDR3 in DNA: TGTGCCAGCAGGGGAGTGGGGGACACTGAAGCTTTCTTT. This gives the protein CASRGVGDTEAFF.

At least ten counts were recorded for this clonotype. The chain has TRBV12-3 or TRBV12-4 and TRBJ2-3, with D possibly TRBD2 on 5 matching bases. Trimming shortened V by 3 bases and J by 7 bases, and 20 bases separated the two germline ends. CDR3 length: 16 amino acids. The DNA of the CDR3 is TGTGCCAGCAGTTTCCTTGGTGCCAGCGGCATAAATACGCAGTATTTT. Amino acid sequence: CASSFLGASGINTQYF.

The rearrangement uses TRBV7-8 and TRBJ1-2; D might be TRBD1 (6 bases). CDR1 is SGHVS, CDR2 FQNEAQ, per germline. There are 16 residues in the CDR3. Trimming pared 2 bases from V and 0 bases from J, leaving 13 bases between. This chain's CDR3 is CASSLSGAPTNYGYTF. The CDR3 bases are TGTGCCAGCAGCTTATCAGGGGCCCCAACTAACTATGGCTACACCTTC.

The rearrangement joins TRBV7-6 to TRBJ2-7, with 8 bases that match TRBD2. V shed 1 base, J shed 0 bases, and the junction held 5 bases outside the gene matches. The germline V gene encodes CDR1 SGHVS and CDR2 FNYEAQ. The CDR3 loop spans 16 amino acids. DNA of the CDR3: TGTGCCAGCAGCTTAGTACCCCTAGCGGGCTCCTACGAGCAGTACTTC. It translates to CASSLVPLAGSYEQYF. Variable domain in full (rest from reference TRBV7-6 and TRBJ2-7): GAGVSQSPRYKVTKRGQDVALRCDPISGHVSLYWYRQALGQGPEFLTYFNYEAQQDKSGLPNDRFSAERPEGSISTLTIQRTEQRDSAMYRCASSLVPLAGSYEQYFGPGTRLTVT.

This clonotype has only a few counts. The rearrangement links TRBV13 to TRBJ2-1, with 9 bases matching TRBD2. Germline V gene data show CDR1 as PRHDT and CDR2 as FYEKMQ (reference sequence). This CDR3 has 16 amino acids. Unmatched junction bases numbered 13, after V lost 4 bases and J lost 9 bases. The CDR3 DNA sequence: TGTGCCAGCAGCTCCACCGGGGGCGGGAGGGATGGTGAGCAGTTCTTC. Translation gives CASSSTGGGRDGEQFF.

J is TRBJ2-1 and V is TRBV7-2, with unresolved D. With 3 bases removed from V and 12 bases from J, the gap between germline ends came to 21 bases. This CDR3 has 15 amino acids. Germline-derived CDR1 and CDR2 are SGHTA and FQGNSA. CDR3 sequence: CASSFSWTAEIGQFF. CDR3 in DNA: TGTGCCAGCAGCTTCAGTTGGACGGCGGAAATCGGGCAGTTCTTC. Supplemented by reference TRBV7-2 and TRBJ2-1, the full variable domain reads GAGVSQSPSNKVTEKGKDVELRCDPISGHTALYWYRQSLGQGLEFLIYFQGNSAPDKSGLPSDRFSAERTGGSVSTLTIQRTQQEDSAVYLCASSFSWTAEIGQFFGPGTRLTVL.

This clonotype was seen ten or more times. J is TRBJ2-3 and V is TRBV6-2 or TRBV6-3, with 8 bases lining up with TRBD1. The V gene's germline CDR1 is MNHEY and CDR2 SVGEGT. V dropped 8 bases and J dropped 3; count of bases not matched to a gene: 4. CDR3 length: 13 residues. The CDR3 sequence: CASFRQGTDTQYF. The CDR3 DNA reads TGTGCCAGCTTTCGACAGGGGACAGATACGCAGTATTTT.

This clonotype was observed a few times. V usage is TRBV7-8 and J usage is TRBJ2-5; TRBD1 aligns across 11 bases. The length of the CDR3 is 16 residues. Germline CDR1 reads SGHVS; CDR2 reads FQNEAQ. V shed 5 bases and J 2 bases; nucleotides not matched to a gene: 7. The CDR3 DNA is TGTGCCAGCAGCGGCCGAGGGACAGGGGGACAAGAGACCCAGTACTTC. Translating gives CASSGRGTGGQETQYF.

This clonotype was observed a handful of times. The rearrangement joins TRBV5-1 to TRBJ1-2; the match to TRBD1 covers 7 bases. V shed 6 bases, J shed 4 bases, and the junction held 9 bases outside the gene matches. In germline, CDR1 is SGHRS, CDR2 YFSETQ. The CDR3 extends over 14 amino acids. DNA for the CDR3: TGCGCCAGCAAGGTCGAGGAGGGGGCCTATGGCTACACCTTC. Protein: CASKVEEGAYGYTF.

CDR3 protein: CATTRQGLGNEQFF. Written as DNA, the CDR3 is TGTGCCACTACTCGACAGGGTCTAGGGAATGAGCAGTTCTTC. V is TRBV10-3 and J is TRBJ2-1, with 7 bases matching TRBD1. This CDR3 spans 14 amino acids. V shed 10 bases and J 7 bases; nucleotides not matched to a gene: 13. Germline V gene lookup returns CDR1 ENHRY and CDR2 SYGVKD.

This rearrangement joins TRBV20-1 to TRBJ2-7; D is unclear. CDR3 size: 14 residues. The germline V and J ends were trimmed by 3 bases and 3 bases, with 15 bases remaining between them. Germline V lookup: CDR1 DFQATT, CDR2 SNEGSKA (reference sequence). DNA of the CDR3: TGCAGTGCTAGCGGGTCTAGGATTAGCTACGAGCAGTACTTC. Its protein product is CSASGSRISYEQYF.

The chain is built from TRBV11-2 and TRBJ2-3, with a tentative D call TRBD1 (8 bases). Trimming took off 6 bases at V and 4 bases at J, with 20 bases between the two ends. The germline CDR1 and CDR2 sequences are SGHAT and FQNNGV. The CDR3 has 16 amino acids. CDR3 nucleotides: TGTGCCAGCAGATCCCAGGGGGCGGGAGTGGCAGATACGCAGTATTTT. Protein sequence: CASRSQGAGVADTQYF. Full variable domain (missing parts from reference TRBV11-2 and TRBJ2-3): EAGVAQSPRYKIIEKRQSVAFWCNPISGHATLYWYQQILGQGPKLLIQFQNNGVVDDSQLPKDRFSAERLKGVDSTLKIQPAKLEDSAVYLCASRSQGAGVADTQYFGPGTRLTVL.

The rearrangement joins TRBV23-1 to TRBJ1-4, with unresolved D. TRBV23-1 is an open reading frame whose function is uncertain. V gave up 6 bases and J gave up 10 bases, with 15 bases separating them. The CDR3 extends over 13 amino acids. The CDR3 sequence: CASSLRAGAKLFF. The CDR3 DNA follows: TGCGCCAGCAGCCTCCGGGCAGGCGCAAAACTGTTTTTT.